These 16 T cell receptor beta chains came from one sample sequenced in a study of cytomegalovirus exposure and HLA in healthy donors (dated by TCRdb to between 2016 and 2019). The library was generated by the immunoSEQ multiplex PCR assay. A mixture of 60 forward primers for TCR Vbeta segments and 13 reverse primers for TCR Jbeta segments was used in the multiplex PCR. This is the immuneACCESS table as TCRdb keeps it, with only in-frame sequences that have V and J called. A part of the clones is gone; compared with another copy, unresolved V genes explain less than half, and the rest is unexplained. This sample has about 190,000 clones in its table, and almost 75% of those were observed once. Jointly, the top ten make up 3% to 4% of the sample. What was sequenced was PBMCs. The receptors here all came from a woman aged 25 to 39 in good health and CMV-seropositive.

The V call is TRBV11-2, the J call TRBJ1-2, with 8 bases identical to TRBD1. J was trimmed by 4 bases and V by 5 bases; bases with no gene match: 6. Germline CDR1 is SGHAT and CDR2 is FQNNGV. There are 14 residues in the CDR3. The DNA of the CDR3 is TGTGCCAGCAGCCCCGGACAGGGCACCTATGGCTACACCTTC. Protein: CASSPGQGTYGYTF.

The table lists this clone with a count of one. V usage is TRBV7-8 and J usage is TRBJ2-7; tentative D call: TRBD2 (5 bases). This CDR3 is built from 16 residues. V gave up 1 base and J gave up 4 bases, with 17 bases separating them. CDR1 is SGHVS and CDR2 is FQNEAQ in the germline V gene. As DNA, the CDR3 is TGTGCCAGCAGCTTAGGGGCGGGTTATAACCTATACGAGCAGTACTTC. Its translation: CASSLGAGYNLYEQYF.

The chain carries TRBV6-5 and TRBJ1-2, with D maybe TRBD1 (6 bases). The V end was cut by 4 bases, the J end by 6 bases, with 9 bases between. This CDR3 comprises 12 residues. Germline-derived CDR1 and CDR2 are MNHEY and SVGAGI. CDR3 DNA: TGTGCCAGCAGTTTGGCAGGGGATGGCTACACCTTC. Amino acids: CASSLAGDGYTF.

The V gene is TRBV7-9, the J gene TRBJ1-4, with D possibly being TRBD1 (6 bases). Between the trimmed V and J ends, which lost 1 base and 0 bases, there was a span of 9 bases. From germline, CDR1 is SEHNR and CDR2 FQNEAQ (reference sequence). The CDR3 sequence is 16 residues long. CDR3 amino acids: CASSLGGGPTNEKLFF. The DNA for the CDR3 is TGTGCCAGCAGCTTAGGAGGGGGACCAACTAATGAAAAACTGTTTTTT.

This clone was seen just once. This sequence joins TRBV19 and TRBJ1-5, with D possibly being TRBD1 (6 bases). Deletions cut 8 bases from V and 5 bases from J, with 16 bases between. This CDR3 region has 14 residues. Germline CDR1 LNHDA, CDR2 SQIVND (reference sequence). The CDR3 coding sequence is TGTGCCAGTCCTGGACAGATGGGCTATCAGCCCCAGCATTTT. As protein: CASPGQMGYQPQHF.

This chain joins TRBV2 and TRBJ1-4; D possibly corresponds to TRBD1 (6 bases). The V gene's germline CDR1 is SNHLY and CDR2 FYNNEI. The length of the CDR3 is 14 residues. The V gene lost 7 bases and the J gene lost 7 bases, with 16 bases spanning the gap. The CDR3 nucleotides read TGTGCCAGCAAAAAAAGCCCAGGGGTTGAAAAACTGTTTTTT. Its translation: CASKKSPGVEKLFF.

About this clone itself: Other DNA sequences in this specimen translate into the identical CDR3. The chain carries TRBV19 and TRBJ2-1; no definite D call. Germline CDR1 is LNHDA and CDR2 is SQIVND (reference sequence). This CDR3 is 12 amino acids long. The V end was cut by 1 base, the J end by 6 bases, with 4 bases between. The DNA of the CDR3 is TGTGCCAGTAGTATAGGGGCCAATGAGCAGTTCTTC. It codes for CASSIGANEQFF.

The rearrangement joins TRBV28 to TRBJ1-4; D unresolved. CDR3 size: 15 residues. Germline CDR1 MDHEN, CDR2 SYDVKM. V lost 1 base to trimming and J lost 7 bases, with 13 bases between them. The CDR3 DNA is TGTGCCAGCAGTTTATCGGCAGCGGCGGGTGAAAAACTGTTTTTT. It translates to CASSLSAAAGEKLFF. Together with reference TRBV28 and TRBJ1-4, the CDR3 gives the full variable domain: DVKVTQSSRYLVKRTGEKVFLECVQDMDHENMFWYRQDPGLGLRLIYFSYDVKMKEKGDIPEGYSVSREKKERFSLILESASTNQTSMYLCASSLSAAAGEKLFFGSGTQLSVL.

This clone has only a few counts. In the same sample, other DNA sequences code for this CDR3. The V and J genes are TRBV9 and TRBJ1-1; TRBD1 might be the D (5 bases). The V gene's germline CDR1 is SGDLS and CDR2 YYNGEE. V lost 4 bases and J lost 10, with 14 bases in between. CDR3 length: 12 amino acids. This CDR3 reads CASSSTSGGAFF. The CDR3 bases are TGTGCCAGCAGCTCGACCTCGGGGGGAGCTTTCTTT.

This rearrangement joins TRBV9 to TRBJ2-5; 9 positions match TRBD1. The J call is uncertain, as TRBJ2-7 better fits the DNA end. This CDR3 comprises 16 residues. Germline loops: CDR1 SGDLS, CDR2 YYNGEE. CDR3 amino acids: CASSLDPGQGYSEQYF. The CDR3 DNA reads as TGTGCCAGCAGCTTAGATCCGGGACAGGGTTACAGCGAGCAGTACTTC.

The chain joins TRBV9 to TRBJ2-1, with TRBD2 as a possible D gene (6 bases). The V end lost 5 bases, the J end lost 5 bases, and 11 bases lay between the germline ends. CDR3 length: 13 amino acids. Looked up from germline, CDR1 is SGDLS and CDR2 is YYNGEE. The CDR3 sequence: CASRPLAHNEQFF. The CDR3 DNA reads TGTGCCAGCAGGCCACTAGCCCACAATGAGCAGTTCTTC.

The CDR3, as DNA: TGTGCCAGCAGTTTCTACCTAGCGGGAGGCCGCGAGACCCAGTACTTC. Its translation: CASSFYLAGGRETQYF. The chain is built from TRBV28 and TRBJ2-5; 11 bases match TRBD2. This CDR3 comprises 16 residues. Germline trimming cut 3 bases from V and 5 bases from J; bases unmatched to any gene: 8. Germline assignment: CDR1 MDHEN and CDR2 SYDVKM. The full variable domain, rest sourced from reference TRBV28 and TRBJ2-5, is DVKVTQSSRYLVKRTGEKVFLECVQDMDHENMFWYRQDPGLGLRLIYFSYDVKMKEKGDIPEGYSVSREKKERFSLILESASTNQTSMYLCASSFYLAGGRETQYFGPGTRLLVL.

V is TRBV6-6 and J is TRBJ2-2; D possibly corresponds to TRBD2 (5 bases). The germline gives CDR1 MNHNY, CDR2 SVGAGI (reference sequence). The CDR3 spans 15 residues. With 2 bases removed from V and 1 base from J, the gap between germline ends came to 8 bases. The CDR3 sequence is CASSYVSGNTGELFF. In nucleotides, the CDR3 is TGTGCCAGCAGTTACGTAAGCGGGAACACCGGGGAGCTGTTTTTT.

This CDR3 reads CVRVLRGRGYTF. Written as DNA, the CDR3 is TGTGTCAGGGTCCTCAGGGGGCGAGGCTACACCTTC. V is TRBV7-8 and J is TRBJ1-2; the match to TRBD1 covers 8 bases. The CDR3 consists of 12 residues. Germline loops: CDR1 SGHVS, CDR2 FQNEAQ.

V gene TRBV27 combines with J gene TRBJ1-1; tentatively, D is TRBD1 (5 bases). V lost 2 bases and J 0 bases, leaving 16 bases between the germline ends. Germline V gene data show CDR1 as MNHEY and CDR2 as SMNVEV (reference sequence). The CDR3 consists of 17 residues. Here the CDR3 reads CASSLLAGRMVNTEAFF. In DNA, the CDR3 is TGTGCCAGCAGTTTACTCGCAGGGAGGATGGTGAACACTGAAGCTTTCTTT.

The chain is built from TRBV6-5 and TRBJ1-5; perhaps TRBD1 as D (5 bases). The CDR3 is 14 residues long. Germline values: CDR1 MNHEY, CDR2 SVGAGI. The V end was cut by 4 bases, the J end by 6 bases, with 13 bases between. The CDR3 nucleotides read TGTGCCAGCAGTTCAGACCGAAGGGGTCAGCCCCAGCATTTT. Translating gives CASSSDRRGQPQHF.